This T cell receptor (beta chain) was recovered during a study of blood T cells in healthy people across ages. Study outcomes and limitations: The study regarded diversity estimates from one million T cells as underestimates. Strong correlation existed between TCR beta diversity and naive T cell percentage. PBMCs left unsorted prevented a conclusive naive versus antigen-experienced comparison. Relative to aged donors, long-lived donors carried more naive CD4+ cells and displayed higher diversity.

This clonotype was seen a handful of times. Its antigen is as yet unknown. Through a sample-barcoded 5' primer and a J-beta primer mix, a second PCR was run for about 6 to 12 cycles. One entry per CDR3 protein results from TCRdb running MiXCR on the 5' RACE reads. Of about 640,000 distinct CDR3 sequences in the sample, roughly 50% were seen once. Sequenced: blood. This TCR was recovered from a man aged 55 to 70 in good health.

CDR3 nucleotides: TGTGCCAGCAGCGTTGCCGTCGGGACTAGCGGGGGATTAGATACGCAGTATTTT. Translated: CASSVAVGTSGGLDTQYF. The chain joins TRBV9 to TRBJ2-3, with TRBD2 identical over 14 bases. Germline CDR1 is SGDLS and CDR2 is YYNGEE. After removal of 2 bases from V and 5 bases from J, the junction contained 10 bases not matched to a gene. The CDR3 extends over 18 amino acids.